The rows below give T cell receptor beta chains drawn from one sample of a study of neoadjuvant anti-PD-1 for oral cavity cancer. Libraries were prepared by immunoSEQ multiplex PCR; TCRdb keeps only in-frame clonotypes and omits some of them. The data show about 16,000 clones, with around 60% seen just once and 2% to 3% held by the top ten. The starting material was PBMCs, obtained before nivolumab (anti-PD-1) treatment. All receptors derive from a person aged 40 to 85 with oral cavity squamous cell carcinoma. The CDR3 runs from the conserved cysteine through the conserved F or W. A D gene is named only where the DNA matches it firmly. Only part of the rows carry a size: once, few, many, or a class if the clone is expanded.

>TRBV5-1|16|.|TRBJ2-2|.
CASSLEAGLNTGELFF
TGCGCCAGCAGCTTGGAGGCGGGGCTGAACACCGGGGAGCTGTTTTTT
>TRBV10-1|13|once|TRBJ2-3|.
CASSDGVTDTQYF
TGCGCCAGCAGTGACGGTGTCACAGATACGCAGTATTTT
>TRBV6-1|14|.|TRBJ2-3|TRBD2
CASSGLVSTDTQYF
TGTGCCAGCAGCGGACTAGTTAGCACAGATACGCAGTATTTT
>TRBV4-1|15|once|TRBJ1-4|TRBD1
CASSQVGQRNEKLFF
TGCGCCAGCAGCCAAGTGGGACAGAGGAATGAAAAACTGTTTTTT
>TRBV7-9|12|.|TRBJ1-1|.
CASSLAFAEAFF
TGTGCCAGCAGCTTAGCCTTCGCTGAAGCTTTCTTT
>TRBV25-1|16|.|TRBJ2-1|TRBD2
CASSDPLAGDPNEQFF
TGTGCCAGCAGTGATCCCCTAGCGGGAGATCCCAATGAGCAGTTCTTC
>TRBV27|15|.|TRBJ1-2|.
CASSDMDREMGGYTF
TGTGCCAGCAGTGACATGGACCGGGAGATGGGGGGCTACACCTTC
>TRBV30|15|.|TRBJ2-2|TRBD2
CAWSVAGGDTGELFF
TGTGCCTGGAGTGTAGCGGGAGGGGACACCGGGGAGCTGTTTTTT
>TRBV5-5|11|once|TRBJ2-7|.
CASSETGSKYF
TGTGCCAGCAGCGAAACGGGTAGTAAATACTTC
>TRBV28|15|.|TRBJ1-1|TRBD1
CASTFGDRLNTEAFF
TGTGCCAGCACCTTTGGGGACAGATTGAACACTGAAGCTTTCTTT
>TRBV11-2|13|.|TRBJ1-4|.
CASSLVINEKLFF
TGTGCCAGCAGCTTAGTGATAAATGAAAAACTGTTTTTT
>TRBV9|15|few|TRBJ2-5|.
CASSVGTATKETQYF
TGTGCCAGCAGCGTAGGGACAGCGACAAAAGAGACCCAGTACTTC
>TRBV27|18|.|TRBJ1-3|.
CASSLSATTGRSGNTIYF
TGTGCCAGCAGTTTATCCGCCACTACAGGGAGGTCTGGAAACACCATATATTTT
>TRBV11-1|14|.|TRBJ2-4|.
CASSPTPSVNIQYF
TGTGCCAGCAGCCCCACCCCATCGGTGAACATTCAGTACTTC
>TRBV19|16|once|TRBJ2-2|.
CASSHGSITNTGELFF
TGTGCCAGTAGCCACGGGTCGATTACGAACACCGGGGAGCTGTTTTTT
>TRBV10-2|14|.|TRBJ2-7|.
CASRERPEAYEQYF
TGCGCCAGCAGGGAGAGACCGGAGGCCTACGAGCAGTACTTC
>TRBV7-9|12|.|TRBJ1-3|.
CASTQEGNTIYF
TGTGCCAGCACCCAAGAGGGAAACACCATATATTTT
>TRBV6-1|16|.|TRBJ2-2|TRBD2
CASSDRWEGLTGELFF
TGTGCCAGCAGTGATAGGTGGGAGGGCCTCACCGGGGAGCTGTTTTTT
>TRBV30|15|few|TRBJ1-2|TRBD1
CAWSLKQGAIYGYTF
TGTGCCTGGAGTCTCAAACAGGGGGCGATCTATGGCTACACCTTC
>TRBV13|16|.|TRBJ2-3|TRBD2
CASSLYKAGVKDTQYF
TGTGCCAGCAGCTTATATAAAGCGGGAGTGAAAGATACGCAGTATTTT
>TRBV27|15|.|TRBJ2-1|TRBD2
CASHDLTSGRNEQFF
TGTGCCAGCCATGACCTAACTAGCGGGAGGAATGAGCAGTTCTTC
>TRBV4-1|17|few|TRBJ2-6|.
CASSQGAGSGGANVLTF
TGCGCCAGCAGCCAAGGGGCCGGCTCAGGCGGGGCCAACGTCCTGACTTTC
>TRBV29-1|13|.|TRBJ1-1|TRBD1
CSVPGQGGTEAFF
TGCAGCGTCCCCGGACAGGGGGGCACTGAAGCTTTCTTT
>TRBV9|15|.|TRBJ2-2|TRBD2
CASSGAGGPTGELFF
TGTGCCAGCAGCGGAGCGGGAGGGCCCACCGGGGAGCTGTTTTTT
>TRBV19|15|few|TRBJ2-2|TRBD1
CASKDRTLSTGELFF
TGTGCCAGTAAGGACAGGACCTTGAGCACCGGGGAGCTGTTTTTT
>TRBV5-1|15|few|TRBJ2-2|.
CATRGHEGDTGELFF
TGCGCCACCCGGGGGCACGAAGGCGACACCGGGGAGCTGTTTTTT
>TRBV6-6|16|.|TRBJ2-3|.
CASSYSGGKRADTQYF
TGTGCCAGCAGTTACTCGGGCGGGAAAAGGGCAGATACGCAGTATTTT
>TRBV9|13|few|TRBJ2-7|.
CASSQHGSYEQYF
TGTGCCAGCAGCCAGCATGGTTCCTACGAGCAGTACTTC
>TRBV10-1|16|.|TRBJ2-3|.
CASSDPGIGSTDTQYF
TGCGCCAGCAGTGATCCAGGAATAGGGAGCACAGATACGCAGTATTTT
>TRBV2|13|.|TRBJ2-2|.
CASSGDNTGELFF
TGTGCCAGCAGTGGGGACAACACCGGGGAGCTGTTTTTT
>TRBV30|11|few|TRBJ2-5|.
CAWSPIETQYF
TGTGCCTGGAGTCCAATAGAGACCCAGTACTTC
>TRBV9|15|.|TRBJ2-1|.
CASSALQSSYNEQFF
TGTGCCAGCAGCGCTCTTCAGAGCTCCTACAATGAGCAGTTCTTC
>TRBV27|14|few|TRBJ2-7|TRBD2
CASSSPTSGYEQYF
TGTGCCAGCAGCTCCCCGACTAGCGGCTACGAGCAGTACTTC
>TRBV14|13|.|TRBJ2-5|.
CASSPGIGETQYF
TGTGCCAGCAGCCCCGGAATTGGGGAGACCCAGTACTTC
>TRBV4-1|14|.|TRBJ2-5|TRBD1
CASSSTGVQETQYF
TGCGCCAGCAGCTCGACAGGGGTCCAAGAGACCCAGTACTTC
>TRBV6-5|14|.|TRBJ1-2|TRBD1
CASSLRTGDYGYTF
TGTGCCAGCAGCCTTAGGACAGGGGATTATGGCTACACCTTC
>TRBV2|16|.|TRBJ2-6|.
CASRPSDASGANVLTF
TGTGCCAGCAGACCCTCGGATGCCTCTGGGGCCAACGTCCTGACTTTC
>TRBV6-6|13|.|TRBJ2-2|TRBD1
CASRPQGTGELFF
TGTGCCAGCAGGCCACAGGGGACCGGGGAGCTGTTTTTT
>TRBV6-1|13|.|TRBJ2-1|TRBD1
CASSDNRGNEQFF
TGTGCCAGCAGTGACAACAGGGGCAATGAGCAGTTCTTC
>TRBV2|15|few|TRBJ2-2|TRBD2
CASSGPSGITGELFF
TGTGCCAGCAGTGGCCCTAGCGGGATCACCGGGGAGCTGTTTTTT
>TRBV2|14|few|TRBJ2-5|TRBD1
CASRPDRDRETQYF
TGTGCCAGCAGGCCTGACAGGGATCGAGAGACCCAGTACTTC
>TRBV5-4|15|.|TRBJ1-3|.
CASSSDSSPGNTIYF
TGTGCCAGCAGCTCCGACTCTTCTCCAGGAAACACCATATATTTT
>TRBV4-1|15|.|TRBJ2-7|TRBD2
CASSQGLAGPYEQYF
TGCGCCAGCAGCCAAGGACTAGCGGGACCCTACGAGCAGTACTTC
>TRBV9|15|.|TRBJ2-3|.
CASSSTSLHTDTQYF
TGTGCCAGCAGCTCGACTTCCCTACACACAGATACGCAGTATTTT
>TRBV10-3|14|few|TRBJ1-2|TRBD1
CAISRQGPLGSYTF
TGTGCCATCAGTCGACAGGGGCCGTTAGGGAGCTACACCTTC
>TRBV9|19|few|TRBJ2-1|TRBD2
CASSVEGGGTSGSFDEQFF
TGTGCCAGCAGCGTAGAGGGAGGGGGTACTAGCGGGAGTTTCGATGAGCAGTTCTTC
>TRBV2|14|.|TRBJ1-1|.
CASSEASSRTEAFF
TGTGCCAGCAGTGAAGCTAGCAGCCGCACTGAAGCTTTCTTT
>TRBV11-2|14|.|TRBJ2-7|.
CASSLGQALYEQYF
TGTGCCAGCAGCTTAGGACAGGCCCTCTACGAGCAGTACTTC
>TRBV5-1|14|few|TRBJ1-2|.
CASSPPGSRNGYTF
TGCGCCAGCAGCCCTCCCGGGTCGCGGAATGGCTACACCTTC
>TRBV28|13|.|TRBJ1-4|.
CASSYTNNEKLFF
TGTGCCAGCAGTTACACAAACAATGAAAAACTGTTTTTT
>TRBV19|18|.|TRBJ2-1|TRBD2
CASSKGGLAYDTGNEQFF
TGTGCCAGTAGTAAGGGGGGACTAGCGTACGACACGGGGAATGAGCAGTTCTTC
>TRBV30|12|.|TRBJ2-5|TRBD1
CAWRVGGETQYF
TGTGCCTGGAGAGTAGGGGGCGAGACCCAGTACTTC
>TRBV11-2|18|.|TRBJ2-1|TRBD2
CASSLDRTSGRPHNEQFF
TGTGCCAGCAGCTTAGATCGGACTAGCGGGAGGCCACACAATGAGCAGTTCTTC
>TRBV30|13|.|TRBJ2-3|.
CAWTSQPRDTQYF
TGTGCCTGGACTAGCCAGCCGAGAGATACGCAGTATTTT
>TRBV6-1|14|.|TRBJ1-1|.
CASSSGTLNTEAFF
TGTGCCAGCAGTTCTGGGACCTTGAACACTGAAGCTTTCTTT
>TRBV5-1|15|.|TRBJ2-1|TRBD2
CASSLGAGAYNEQFF
TGCGCCAGCAGCTTGGGGGCGGGGGCCTACAATGAGCAGTTCTTC
>TRBV6-5|15|.|TRBJ2-7|TRBD2
CASSYRGGRNYEQYF
TGTGCCAGCAGTTACCGAGGCGGGAGAAACTACGAGCAGTACTTC
>TRBV4-1|14|few|TRBJ2-5|.
CASSQIGGGETQYF
TGCGCCAGCAGCCAAATAGGGGGTGGGGAGACCCAGTACTTC
>TRBV10-3|15|.|TRBJ2-7|.
CAIARDLISSYEQYF
TGTGCCATCGCCAGGGATCTCATCAGCTCCTACGAGCAGTACTTC